These 27 T cell receptor beta chains share one sample of origin, sequenced in a study of blood T cell repertoires in COVID-19. Method: immunoSEQ multiplex PCR; TCRdb's copy keeps in-frame clones and lacks some. The table has approximately 220,000 clones, 85% to 90% seen once; the top ten hold approximately 16%. The source material was PBMCs or T cells enriched from blood (not recorded which). These receptors were collected from a young man who had been exposed to COVID-19.

The rearrangement links TRBV13 to TRBJ1-2, with a weak D call TRBD1 (6 bases). In germline, CDR1 is PRHDT, CDR2 FYEKMQ (reference sequence). V lost 0 bases, J lost 7 bases, and 15 bases lay in between. This CDR3 comprises 15 residues. Here the CDR3 DNA reads TGTGCCAGCAGCTTAGGGGCGGGGGGCCTTGCTGGCTACACCTTC. Protein: CASSLGAGGLAGYTF.

The chain links TRBV7-9 to TRBJ2-1, with D perhaps TRBD2 (5 bases). The V end lost 1 base, the J end lost 6 bases, and 7 bases lay between the germline ends. The germline CDR1 and CDR2 sequences are SEHNR and FQNEAQ (reference sequence). The CDR3 is made up of 13 amino acids. CDR3 bases: TGTGCCAGCAGCTTAGATCGGGGCAATGAGCAGTTCTTC. Amino acid sequence: CASSLDRGNEQFF.

V gene TRBV2 combines with J gene TRBJ2-7; tentatively, D is TRBD2 (6 bases). The V end was cut by 6 bases, the J end by 5 bases, with 14 bases between. CDR1 is SNHLY, CDR2 FYNNEI, per germline. The CDR3 extends over 13 amino acids. The CDR3 is CASRTPGVHEQYF. As DNA, the CDR3 is TGTGCCAGCAGGACTCCGGGGGTCCACGAGCAGTACTTC.

The gene calls are TRBV5-5 and TRBJ2-3, with D hard to call. Between the trimmed V and J ends, which lost 2 bases and 2 bases, there was a span of 9 bases. CDR3 length: 14 residues. Germline-derived CDR1 and CDR2 are SGHKS and YYEKEE (reference sequence). Here the CDR3 DNA reads TGTGCCAGCAGCTTCTCCGACACCACAGATACGCAGTATTTT. Translation: CASSFSDTTDTQYF.

To note about this clone: Distinct nucleotide sequences in the sample also encode this CDR3. The J gene is TRBJ2-7, the V gene TRBV19; the D is unclear. The length of the CDR3 is 14 residues. CDR1 LNHDA and CDR2 SQIVND come from the germline V gene (reference sequence). The V gene lost 3 bases and the J gene lost 0 bases, with 9 bases spanning the gap. CDR3 region: CASSMTGSSYEQYF. CDR3 sequence (DNA): TGTGCCAGTAGTATGACTGGAAGCTCCTACGAGCAGTACTTC.

The chain combines TRBV2 with TRBJ2-2, with 13 bases identical to TRBD2. CDR3 length: 19 residues. V gave up 5 bases and J gave up 5 bases; unmatched junction bases: 14. Germline CDR1 is SNHLY and CDR2 is FYNNEI. The chain's CDR3 is CASSRTTSGGIMGTGELFF. For the CDR3, the DNA is TGTGCCAGCAGTCGGACGACTAGCGGGGGGATTATGGGGACCGGGGAGCTGTTTTTT.

The chain recombines TRBV7-9 with TRBJ1-2, with TRBD1 identical over 7 bases. The CDR3 loop spans 14 amino acids. The trim removed 5 bases at V and 6 bases at J, leaving 9 bases unmatched. Germline V gene lookup returns CDR1 SEHNR and CDR2 FQNEAQ (reference sequence). CDR3 protein: CASSAGQAYHGYTF. The CDR3 nucleotides read TGTGCCAGCAGCGCAGGACAGGCCTACCATGGCTACACCTTC.

This chain uses TRBV19 with TRBJ1-4; no clear D. The V end lost 5 bases, the J end lost 0 bases, and 16 bases lay between the germline ends. The CDR3 covers 17 residues. Germline V CDR1 and CDR2: LNHDA, SQIVND (reference sequence). CDR3 sequence reads: CASSAGIKAATNEKLFF. DNA of the CDR3: TGTGCCAGTAGTGCCGGGATAAAAGCCGCAACTAATGAAAAACTGTTTTTT. Combining the CDR3 with reference TRBV19 and TRBJ1-4 gives the whole variable domain DGGITQSPKYLFRKEGQNVTLSCEQNLNHDAMYWYRQDPGQGLRLIYYSQIVNDFQKGDIAEGYSVSREKKESFPLTVTSAQKNPTAFYLCASSAGIKAATNEKLFFGSGTQLSVL.

This chain connects TRBV11-2 to TRBJ1-6, with TRBD1 as a possible D gene (5 bases). The germline CDR1 and CDR2 sequences are SGHAT and FQNNGV. This CDR3 has 16 residues. V was shortened by 2 bases and J by 5 bases, with 13 bases between the two germline ends. The CDR3: CASSLTGGGNNSPLHF. In nucleotides, the CDR3 is TGTGCCAGCAGCTTAACAGGCGGTGGGAATAATTCACCCCTCCACTTT.

The rearrangement uses TRBV5-4 and TRBJ2-7, with 10 nucleotides matching TRBD1. The CDR3 covers 14 residues. V lost 2 bases, J lost 4 bases, and 3 bases stayed unmatched. The germline gives CDR1 SGHNT, CDR2 YYREEE (reference sequence). The DNA for the CDR3 is TGTGCCAGCAGCTTAGGACAGGGGGGGTACGAGCAGTACTTC. This codes for CASSLGQGGYEQYF.

The chain recombines TRBV7-2 with TRBJ2-3; 7 positions agree with TRBD1. Per the germline V gene, CDR1 is SGHTA and CDR2 is FQGNSA. This CDR3 region has 16 residues. The V and J ends lost 4 bases and 1 base, in that order; junction bases with no gene match: 8. CDR3 region: CASSSRQGKGTDTQYF. CDR3 nucleotide sequence: TGTGCCAGCAGCTCTAGACAGGGAAAAGGCACAGATACGCAGTATTTT.

Details on this clone: Other DNA sequences within the sample encode an identical CDR3. This sequence joins TRBV20-1 and TRBJ2-1, with TRBD2 as a possible D gene (7 bases). Between the trimmed V and J ends, which lost 5 bases and 9 bases, there was a span of 11 bases. The CDR3 sequence is 11 residues long. Per the germline V gene, CDR1 is DFQATT and CDR2 is SNEGSKA (reference sequence). CDR3 amino acids: CSAPRGGEQFF. The CDR3 region has the DNA TGCAGTGCTCCTAGGGGGGGTGAGCAGTTCTTC.

The CDR3 sequence is CASSPPGDLMHTQYF. The CDR3, as DNA: TGTGCCAGCAGCCCACCGGGGGACCTGATGCATACGCAGTATTTT. This chain links TRBV5-4 with TRBJ2-3, with D perhaps matching TRBD2 (6 bases). Germline loops: CDR1 SGHNT, CDR2 YYREEE (reference sequence). V was shortened by 4 bases and J by 7 bases, with 19 bases between the two germline ends. This CDR3 has 15 amino acids. Using reference TRBV5-4 and TRBJ2-3 for the parts outside the CDR3, the full variable domain is ETGVTQSPTHLIKTRGQQVTLRCSSQSGHNTVSWYQQALGQGPQFIFQYYREEENGRGNFPPRFSGLQFPNYSSELNVNALELDDSALYLCASSPPGDLMHTQYFGPGTRLTVL.

This clone was seen only a few times. The chain is built from TRBV4-2 and TRBJ1-5; D ambiguous. The CDR3 contains 15 residues. V was shortened by 0 bases and J by 4 bases, with 10 bases between the two germline ends. Germline-derived CDR1 and CDR2 are LGHNA and YNFKEQ. CDR3 sequence: CASSQERHTNQPQHF. The CDR3 DNA follows: TGTGCCAGCAGCCAAGAGCGGCACACGAATCAGCCCCAGCATTTT.

The V call is TRBV11-2, the J call TRBJ1-3; maybe TRBD1 (6 bases). V shed 3 bases and J shed 2 bases, with 8 bases lying between them. CDR3 length: 14 amino acids. Germline CDR1 reads SGHAT; CDR2 reads FQNNGV. As DNA, the CDR3 is TGTGCCAGCAGCTTGACAGGACCTGGAAACACCATATATTTT. Protein product: CASSLTGPGNTIYF. The full variable domain, its missing parts supplied by reference TRBV11-2 and TRBJ1-3, is EAGVAQSPRYKIIEKRQSVAFWCNPISGHATLYWYQQILGQGPKLLIQFQNNGVVDDSQLPKDRFSAERLKGVDSTLKIQPAKLEDSAVYLCASSLTGPGNTIYFGEGSWLTVV.

This chain connects TRBV2 to TRBJ2-5, with TRBD2 matching over 12 bases. Losses at the gene ends were 6 bases for V and 5 bases for J; bases not matched to a gene: 10. The CDR3 is 16 amino acids. Germline lookup yields CDR1 SNHLY and CDR2 FYNNEI. CDR3 amino acids: CASSNLLAGGPETQYF. The CDR3, as DNA: TGTGCCAGCAGCAATTTACTAGCGGGGGGTCCTGAGACCCAGTACTTC.

The V and J genes are TRBV11-2 and TRBJ2-3; 9 positions agree with TRBD2. Unmatched junction bases numbered 4, after V lost 4 bases and J lost 2 bases. CDR3 length: 15 residues. CDR1 is SGHAT and CDR2 is FQNNGV in the germline V gene. The CDR3 DNA reads TGTGCCAGCAGCTCCCGACTAGCGGACACAGATACGCAGTATTTT. This translates into CASSSRLADTDTQYF.

This clone was seen only once. This chain joins TRBV9 and TRBJ2-7; 12 positions agree with TRBD2. The CDR3 is made up of 16 amino acids. Germline-derived CDR1 and CDR2 are SGDLS and YYNGEE. The junction had 6 bases not matched to a gene; V was cut back by 4 bases and J by 1 base. The CDR3 region is CASSPRLAGDSYEQYF. The DNA for the CDR3 is TGTGCCAGCAGCCCGCGACTAGCGGGGGATTCCTACGAGCAGTACTTC.

This chain links TRBV4-2 with TRBJ2-5, with D perhaps TRBD2 (6 bases). V shed 1 base and J shed 13 bases, with 16 bases lying between them. The CDR3 has 13 residues. CDR1 LGHNA and CDR2 YNFKEQ come from the germline V gene. This chain's CDR3 is CASSQVSRRGGYF. CDR3 bases: TGTGCCAGCAGCCAAGTCTCCAGGAGGGGAGGGTACTTC.

The chain has TRBV29-1 and TRBJ1-5; 8 bases are a match to TRBD1. The CDR3 consists of 14 residues. Trimming cost V 4 bases and J 4 bases; bases outside gene matches: 6. Germline V gene lookup returns CDR1 SQVTM and CDR2 ANQGSEA. CDR3: CSVGQGRGNQPQHF. The CDR3, as DNA: TGCAGCGTTGGACAGGGGCGGGGTAATCAGCCCCAGCATTTT.

V is TRBV19 and J is TRBJ1-2; no clear D. Trimming removed 7 bases at V and 3 bases at J, with 12 bases between. Germline CDR1 LNHDA, CDR2 SQIVND (reference sequence). The CDR3 runs to 13 residues. The CDR3 here is CASMRGWDYGYTF. The DNA of the CDR3 is TGTGCCAGTATGAGAGGGTGGGACTATGGCTACACCTTC.

The V and J genes are TRBV4-1 and TRBJ2-7, with 8 nucleotides matching TRBD2. The CDR3 runs to 18 residues. Trimming cost V 4 bases and J 0 bases; bases outside gene matches: 14. Germline assignment: CDR1 MGHRA and CDR2 YSYEKL. The CDR3 DNA sequence: TGCGCCAGCAGCCCCGGTCTTAGCGGGAACGAATTCTCCTACGAGCAGTACTTC. Protein: CASSPGLSGNEFSYEQYF.

V and J are TRBV18 and TRBJ1-1; D unclear. The V gene lost 0 bases and the J gene lost 1 base, with 15 bases spanning the gap. Per the germline V gene, CDR1 is KGHSH and CDR2 is LQKENI. The CDR3 totals 17 residues. The CDR3 protein is CASSPPVSGVGNTEAFF. DNA of the CDR3: TGTGCCAGCTCACCACCGGTTTCCGGGGTTGGGAACACTGAAGCTTTCTTT.

This clone was picked up a small number of times. The chain uses TRBV29-1 and TRBJ2-3; TRBD2 matches at 10 bases. Germline lookup yields CDR1 SQVTM and CDR2 ANQGSEA. After removal of 4 bases from V and 1 base from J, the junction contained 8 bases not matched to a gene. The CDR3 extends over 16 amino acids. CDR3 amino acids: CSVARLAGAGTDTQYF. The DNA of the CDR3 is TGCAGCGTTGCTCGTCTAGCGGGGGCCGGCACAGATACGCAGTATTTT.

This rearrangement joins TRBV24-1 to TRBJ2-3, with 9 bases aligning to TRBD1. V shed 1 base, J shed 6 bases, and the junction held 7 bases outside the gene matches. Germline loops: CDR1 KGHDR, CDR2 SFDVKD. CDR3 size: 16 residues. For the CDR3, the DNA is TGTGCCACCAGTGATTTTGGGACAGGGAAGAACGATACGCAGTATTTT. This sequence encodes CATSDFGTGKNDTQYF.

This clone was found once. This chain links TRBV2 with TRBJ2-2; no firm D call. This CDR3 has 13 residues. V was pared by 11 bases and J by 6 bases, with 16 bases between. In germline, CDR1 is SNHLY, CDR2 FYNNEI. CDR3 sequence (DNA): TGTGCCTGCGATCCCCGGAGAGCCGGGGAGCTGTTTTTT. Translating gives CACDPRRAGELFF. Full variable domain (missing parts from reference TRBV2 and TRBJ2-2): EPEVTQTPSHQVTQMGQEVILRCVPISNHLYFYWYRQILGQKVEFLVSFYNNEISEKSEIFDDQFSVERPDGSNFTLKIRSTKLEDSAMYFCACDPRRAGELFFGEGSRLTVL.

This rearrangement joins TRBV10-1 to TRBJ1-2; maybe TRBD1 (6 bases). The germline V gene encodes CDR1 WNHNN and CDR2 SYGVQD (reference sequence). V lost 6 bases and J lost 8, with 10 bases in between. The CDR3 runs 11 residues. DNA of the CDR3: TGCGCCAGCAGATGGACAGCAGGCTACACCTTC. Its protein is CASRWTAGYTF.